The clone carrying this TCR beta chain appeared a few times. Its matching antigen is unknown. Germline V gene sequence: CDR1 SGHTA, CDR2 FQGNSA. V lost 5 bases to trimming and J lost 3 bases, with 11 bases between them. CDR3 size: 13 residues. This sample stems from a study of CD8 T cells in ankylosing spondylitis. Overall study results and limits: Ankylosing spondylitis blood appeared to carry a characteristic TCR beta motif of several highly homologous variants.

A single record per CDR3 protein comes from TCRdb applying MiXCR to the 5' RACE reads. The sample consists of roughly 700,000 distinct CDR3 sequences, 15% to 20% of them appearing once. The TCR was taken from a male donor with ankylosing spondylitis. The sample was blood, either unsorted or a sorted T cell fraction (not recorded which). The rearrangement joins TRBV7-2 to TRBJ2-7; D not resolved. The CDR3 DNA follows: TGTGCCAGCAGCCGATCCTCATACTACGAGCAGTACTTC. It codes for CASSRSSYYEQYF.